Each of the 27 T cell receptor beta chains below was sequenced from the same sample in a study of OX40 agonist ivuxolimab in advanced cancers. Profiling relied on immunoSEQ multiplex PCR, and the TCRdb table lists in-frame clones only, not all of them. The sample consists of under 70,000 clones, around 88% of them appearing once. This specimen was CD4+ or CD8+ T cells sorted from blood, taken in a trial of the OX40 agonist ivuxolimab. The source is an adult with an advanced solid tumor such as melanoma, head and neck, liver or kidney cancer.

This clone has more than one count but fewer than ten. The rearrangement links TRBV19 to TRBJ1-1; D gene uncertain. Trimming shortened V by 0 bases and J by 2 bases, and 7 bases separated the two germline ends. The CDR3 is made up of 14 amino acids. Germline CDR1 reads LNHDA; CDR2 reads SQIVND (reference sequence). The chain's CDR3 is CASSIDTGNTEAFF. The CDR3 DNA follows: TGTGCCAGTAGTATAGACACCGGAAACACTGAAGCTTTCTTT. The full variable domain, completed using reference TRBV19 and TRBJ1-1, is DGGITQSPKYLFRKEGQNVTLSCEQNLNHDAMYWYRQDPGQGLRLIYYSQIVNDFQKGDIAEGYSVSREKKESFPLTVTSAQKNPTAFYLCASSIDTGNTEAFFGQGTRLTVV.

This chain links TRBV7-9 with TRBJ1-1, with a possible D match to TRBD1 (6 bases). In germline, CDR1 is SEHNR, CDR2 FQNEAQ (reference sequence). The germline V and J ends were trimmed by 3 bases and 0 bases, with 14 bases remaining between them. There are 16 residues in the CDR3. CDR3 in DNA: TGTGCCAGCAGCTTTCAAAACAGGGACATGAACACTGAAGCTTTCTTT. This translates into CASSFQNRDMNTEAFF. Full variable domain (rest looked up from reference TRBV7-9 and TRBJ1-1): DTGVSQNPRHKITKRGQNVTFRCDPISEHNRLYWYRQTLGQGPEFLTYFQNEAQLEKSRLLSDRFSAERPKGSFSTLEIQRTEQGDSAMYLCASSFQNRDMNTEAFFGQGTRLTVV.

V and J are TRBV5-4 and TRBJ1-2; D is possibly TRBD1 (5 bases). Germline CDR1 and CDR2: SGHNT and YYREEE (reference sequence). CDR3 length: 14 residues. Trimming removed 0 bases from V and 3 bases from J, with 9 bases in between. The CDR3 sequence is CASSLVGGDYGYTF. The CDR3 DNA reads TGTGCCAGCAGCTTGGTGGGGGGGGACTATGGCTACACCTTC.

The chain is built from TRBV11-2 and TRBJ1-5; D unclear. Per germline, CDR1 SGHAT and CDR2 FQNNGV. This CDR3 has 14 amino acids. The V and J ends lost 1 base and 7 bases respectively, with 11 bases between them. CDR3 region: CASSLGPEGQPQHF. CDR3 sequence (DNA): TGTGCCAGCAGCTTAGGACCCGAGGGCCAGCCCCAGCATTTT.

The chain has TRBV6-6 and TRBJ2-7; D might be TRBD1 (5 bases). This CDR3 spans 14 amino acids. V lost 2 bases and J 2 bases, leaving 10 bases between the germline ends. Germline assignment: CDR1 MNHNY and CDR2 SVGAGI (reference sequence). The CDR3 nucleotides are TGTGCCAGCAGTTACGGGCAGGGAACCTACGAGCAGTACTTC. The encoded protein is CASSYGQGTYEQYF.

On this clone itself: An end of the junction does not agree with germline; a read error may underlie this. This CDR3 reads CSAEGGGFGYGYTF. The CDR3 nucleotides are TGCAGCGCTGAAGGGGGGGGCTTTGGCTATGGCTACACCTTC. This rearrangement joins TRBV29-1 to TRBJ1-2; D is possibly TRBD1 (6 bases). The V gene's germline CDR1 is SQVTM and CDR2 ANQGSEA. The CDR3 has 14 amino acids. The full variable domain, in which reference TRBV29-1 and TRBJ1-2 provide the parts outside the CDR3, is SAVISQKPSRDICQRGTSLTIQCQVDSQVTMMFWYRQQPGQSLTLIATANQGSEATYESGFVIDKFPISRPNLTFSTLTVSNMSPEDSSIYLCSAEGGGFGYGYTFGSGTRLTVV.

The rearrangement links TRBV4-1 to TRBJ2-3; 10 positions match TRBD1. CDR1 is MGHRA, CDR2 YSYEKL, per germline. The CDR3 extends over 15 amino acids. V gave up 4 bases and J gave up 2 bases; unmatched junction bases: 3. CDR3 protein: CASSPGTGVTDTQYF. As DNA, the CDR3 is TGCGCCAGCAGCCCCGGGACAGGGGTCACAGATACGCAGTATTTT.

This clone was observed a few times. This chain connects TRBV29-1 to TRBJ2-1; TRBD2 might be the D (6 bases). CDR1 SQVTM and CDR2 ANQGSEA come from the germline V gene. V was pared by 7 bases and J by 7 bases, with 17 bases between. The CDR3 loop spans 13 amino acids. CDR3 residues: CSGERGGYNEQFF. CDR3 DNA sequence: TGCAGCGGCGAGCGTGGGGGGTATAATGAGCAGTTCTTC.

The rearrangement links TRBV6-5 to TRBJ1-4; D may be TRBD1 (5 bases). The V end was cut by 0 bases, the J end by 0 bases, with 8 bases between. In germline, CDR1 is MNHEY, CDR2 SVGAGI. This CDR3 is built from 16 residues. CDR3 sequence: CASSYSTVATNEKLFF. The DNA for the CDR3 is TGTGCCAGCAGTTACTCGACAGTTGCAACTAATGAAAAACTGTTTTTT.

This chain joins TRBV10-2 and TRBJ1-1, with 8 positions matching TRBD1. The V gene's germline CDR1 is WSHSY and CDR2 SAAADI. Trimming cost V 5 bases and J 4 bases; bases outside gene matches: 6. The CDR3 covers 14 residues. The CDR3 sequence: CASSWTGLSTEAFF. The CDR3 DNA is TGCGCCAGCAGTTGGACAGGGTTGAGCACTGAAGCTTTCTTT.

J is TRBJ2-1 and V is TRBV7-9; the D is unclear. From germline, CDR1 is SEHNR and CDR2 FQNEAQ (reference sequence). This CDR3 is 16 amino acids long. Trimming left V 4 bases short and J 1 base short, with 14 bases between. The CDR3 DNA reads TGTGCCAGCAGCTGGTGGCAGAGGCCATCCTACAATGAGCAGTTCTTC. This translates into CASSWWQRPSYNEQFF.

The CDR3 DNA reads as TGTGCCACCAGCAGGGGGACAGGCTATAATCAGCCCCAGCATTTT. As protein: CATSRGTGYNQPQHF. The chain carries TRBV15 and TRBJ1-5, with TRBD1 matching over 8 bases. Trimming at V came to 3 bases and at J to 4 bases, leaving 5 bases not matched to a gene. Germline CDR1 reads LNHNV; CDR2 reads YYDKDF (reference sequence). CDR3 length: 15 residues.

J is TRBJ1-2 and V is TRBV9; D gene ambiguous. V gave up 0 bases and J gave up 0 bases, with 12 bases separating them. Per germline, CDR1 SGDLS and CDR2 YYNGEE. This CDR3 contains 16 residues. The chain's CDR3 is CASSVGYRVTNYGYTF. The CDR3 region has the DNA TGTGCCAGCAGCGTAGGGTACCGAGTTACTAACTATGGCTACACCTTC.

The chain is built from TRBV28 and TRBJ1-4; perhaps TRBD1 as D (5 bases). Germline V gene sequence: CDR1 MDHEN, CDR2 SYDVKM. The CDR3 has 16 residues. V was shortened by 4 bases and J by 2 bases, with 14 bases between the two germline ends. CDR3 sequence: CASSSIWQGTNEKLFF. As DNA, the CDR3 is TGTGCCAGCAGTTCCATCTGGCAGGGCACTAATGAAAAACTGTTTTTT.

J is TRBJ1-5 and V is TRBV2; D gene ambiguous. V shed 2 bases and J shed 3 bases, with 11 bases lying between them. The CDR3 is 15 amino acids. The germline V gene encodes CDR1 SNHLY and CDR2 FYNNEI. For the CDR3, the DNA is TGTGCCAGCAGTGAAAGACGACAAAACAATCAGCCCCAGCATTTT. Translation gives CASSERRQNNQPQHF.

CDR3 coding DNA: TGTGCCAGCAGTGAAGGGGGCATGCGACTCCCGGAAGCTTTCTTT. Translating gives CASSEGGMRLPEAFF. This chain joins TRBV6-1 and TRBJ1-1, with a weak D call TRBD1 (5 bases). The CDR3 is 15 residues long. Trimming took off 1 base at V and 8 bases at J, with 17 bases between the two ends. Germline CDR1 and CDR2: MNHNS and SASEGT.

The count of this clone is one. The chain links TRBV19 to TRBJ1-4; D not certain. The V gene lost 7 bases and the J gene lost 2 bases, with 8 bases spanning the gap. CDR3 length: 13 residues. Germline V lookup: CDR1 LNHDA, CDR2 SQIVND (reference sequence). CDR3 coding DNA: TGTGCCAGTAAGCACTCGACTAATGAAAAACTGTTTTTT. It encodes CASKHSTNEKLFF.

The V and J genes are TRBV29-1 and TRBJ2-1; a weak D match, TRBD2 (7 bases). Between the trimmed V and J ends, which lost 4 bases and 6 bases, there was a span of 16 bases. The CDR3 runs to 14 residues. Germline-derived CDR1 and CDR2 are SQVTM and ANQGSEA. Here the CDR3 reads CSVGGGGAGNEQFF. The CDR3 region has the DNA TGCAGCGTTGGTGGCGGGGGCGCGGGCAATGAGCAGTTCTTC.

The gene calls are TRBV4-3 and TRBJ1-6, with a weak D call TRBD1 (6 bases). CDR3 length equals 20 residues. The V and J ends lost 4 bases and 7 bases respectively, with 29 bases between them. Per the germline V gene, CDR1 is LGHNA and CDR2 is YSLEER. CDR3 in amino acids: CASSPGEGRLTGTQNSPLHF. The CDR3 nucleotides are TGCGCCAGCAGCCCAGGGGAAGGAAGACTCACCGGGACGCAAAATTCACCCCTCCACTTT.

The rearrangement links TRBV7-9 to TRBJ1-1; unclear D gene. Germline CDR1 SEHNR, CDR2 FQNEAQ (reference sequence). The V and J ends lost 1 base and 5 bases respectively, with 17 bases between them. The CDR3 is 16 residues long. The CDR3 reads CASSLVARRIGTEAFF. CDR3 in DNA: TGTGCCAGCAGCTTAGTGGCAAGGAGGATAGGGACTGAAGCTTTCTTT. Using reference TRBV7-9 and TRBJ1-1 for the parts outside the CDR3, the full variable domain is DTGVSQNPRHKITKRGQNVTFRCDPISEHNRLYWYRQTLGQGPEFLTYFQNEAQLEKSRLLSDRFSAERPKGSFSTLEIQRTEQGDSAMYLCASSLVARRIGTEAFFGQGTRLTVV.

This chain links TRBV7-9 with TRBJ1-1, with a possible D match to TRBD1 (6 bases). V was cut by 1 base and J by 0 bases, with 15 bases left in between. CDR1 is SEHNR, CDR2 FQNEAQ, per germline (reference sequence). This CDR3 is 17 amino acids long. This chain's CDR3 is CASSLDSGGGVNTEAFF. The DNA of the CDR3 is TGTGCCAGCAGCTTAGATTCCGGGGGCGGGGTGAACACTGAAGCTTTCTTT.

The chain joins TRBV11-1 to TRBJ1-4, with D perhaps TRBD1 (6 bases). Per germline, CDR1 SGHAT and CDR2 FQDESV (reference sequence). This CDR3 has 14 residues. Trimming removed 5 bases at V and 13 bases at J, with 20 bases between. CDR3 sequence (DNA): TGTGCCAGCAGCCGAGGAGCCGGACAGCCTCTACTGTTTTTT. As protein: CASSRGAGQPLLFF.

Details on this clone: The junction differs from germline at one of its ends, possibly a read error. The rearrangement links TRBV29-1 to TRBJ2-4, with D tentatively TRBD1 or TRBD2 (5 bases each). This CDR3 spans 14 amino acids. Germline assignment: CDR1 SQVTM and CDR2 ANQGSEA. In nucleotides, the CDR3 is TGCAGCGTGGAAGTGGGGGTTCTAAAAAACATTCAGTACTTC. Protein sequence: CSVEVGVLKNIQYF.

J is TRBJ2-1 and V is TRBV18, with TRBD1 matching over 7 bases. The ends lost 5 bases at V and 6 bases at J; junction bases unmatched: 4. CDR3 length: 13 amino acids. The germline V gene has CDR1 KGHSH and CDR2 LQKENI. The CDR3 DNA reads TGTGCCAGCTCATACCGGGACAGCAATGAGCAGTTCTTC. It codes for CASSYRDSNEQFF.

This clone came up once. The CDR3 end shows no conserved phenylalanine or tryptophan, and so a read error is likely. The V call is TRBV19, the J call TRBJ1-6, with TRBD1 as a possible D gene (5 bases). Germline CDR1 is LNHDA and CDR2 is SQIVND (reference sequence). This CDR3 contains 12 residues. The germline V and J ends were trimmed by 1 base and 12 bases, with 7 bases remaining between them. The DNA for the CDR3 is TGTGCCAGTAGTATAGGCACAGGACCCCTCCACCTT. Its protein product is CASSIGTGPLHL.

The V and J genes are TRBV27 and TRBJ2-1; TRBD2 might be the D (6 bases). From germline, CDR1 is MNHEY and CDR2 SMNVEV (reference sequence). The CDR3 is 14 amino acids. Between the trimmed V and J ends, which lost 4 bases and 2 bases, there was a span of 9 bases. This CDR3 is CASSSGVTYNEQFF. CDR3 DNA: TGTGCCAGCAGTTCGGGGGTAACCTACAATGAGCAGTTCTTC.

The chain recombines TRBV7-9 with TRBJ1-5; D not resolved. This CDR3 region has 15 residues. Germline CDR1 reads SEHNR; CDR2 reads FQNEAQ (reference sequence). Trimming took 4 bases from V and 2 from J, leaving 12 bases between them. CDR3 in DNA: TGTGCCAGCAGCTCGACGGAGGGAGGCAATCAGCCCCAGCATTTT. Encoded protein: CASSSTEGGNQPQHF.